These T cell receptor beta chains were read from a single sample in a study of blood T cell repertoires in COVID-19. Measured with immunoSEQ multiplex PCR; TCRdb has only the in-frame clones, and not every one. The sample carries 200,000 to 250,000 clones, 90% recorded once. The sequenced sample was PBMCs or T cells enriched from blood (not recorded which). All receptors derive from a middle-aged man who had been exposed to COVID-19. The CDR3 runs from the conserved cysteine through the conserved F or W. The D gene is left open where the match is weak. Clone size is shown for a subset of rows, as once, few, many or a class of expanded clone.

once,13,.,TRBJ2-5,TRBV3-1/TRBV3-2,TGTGCCAGCACCATGCAGGGCGGAGAGACCCAGTACTTC,CASTMQGGETQYF
.,16,.,TRBJ1-4,TRBV14,TGTGCCAGCAGCCTCCCGGACAGCCCTTCTAATGAAAAACTGTTTTTT,CASSLPDSPSNEKLFF
once,13,.,TRBJ2-2,TRBV6-5,TGTGCCAGCACTGGCAGGGCCACCGGGGAGCTGTTTTTT,CASTGRATGELFF
.,9,TRBD1,TRBJ1-2,TRBV30,TGTGCCTCGGACAGGGGCTACACCTTC,CASDRGYTF
once,13,.,TRBJ2-7,TRBV7-2,TGTGCCAGCAGCTTTTCGGGTACCTACGAGCAGTACTTC,CASSFSGTYEQYF
once,13,.,TRBJ2-2,TRBV9,TGTGCCAGCAGCCAGAGTGGGAGCGGGGAGCTGTTTTTT,CASSQSGSGELFF
.,15,.,TRBJ1-6,TRBV2,TGTGCCAGCAGGAGACAGACTTCCTATAATTCACCCCTCCACTTT,CASRRQTSYNSPLHF
.,12,TRBD1,TRBJ1-2,TRBV6-6,TGTGCCAGCAGTTTGACAGGGGCTGGCTACACCTTC,CASSLTGAGYTF
.,12,.,TRBJ2-1,TRBV4-2,TGTGCCAGCAGCCTCCTCAGCGACGAGCAGTTCTTC,CASSLLSDEQFF
.,16,.,TRBJ2-1,TRBV28,TGTGCCAGCAGTTTATCCCGGGCCACGCCGGAGGTGAGGCAGTTCTTC,CASSLSRATPEVRQFF
once,16,.,TRBJ2-5,TRBV29-1,TGCAGCGTTGGAAGGGGGGTAGCGGGCCCACAAGAGACCCAGTACTTC,CSVGRGVAGPQETQYF
.,14,TRBD1,TRBJ1-3,TRBV19,TGTGCCAGTAGTTCCAGGGGGGATGGAAACACCATATATTTT,CASSSRGDGNTIYF
.,12,.,TRBJ1-1,TRBV29-1,TGCAGCGTTGGTCAAGCGAACACTGAAGCTTTCTTT,CSVGQANTEAFF
once,16,TRBD1,TRBJ2-2,TRBV3-1/TRBV3-2,TGTGCCAGCAGCCAACTCCGGGACAGGAACACCGGGGAGCTGTTTTTT,CASSQLRDRNTGELFF
.,14,TRBD1,TRBJ2-7,TRBV5-6,TGTGCCAGCAGCTTGGGACAGGGCATTAGGGAGCAGTACTTC,CASSLGQGIREQYF
.,13,.,TRBJ2-2,TRBV2,TGTGCCAGCATTGAAGATATCACCGGGGAGCTGTTTTTT,CASIEDITGELFF
.,14,TRBD1,TRBJ1-1,TRBV14,TGTGCCAGCAGCTACGACAGGGAGGTCACTGAAGCTTTCTTT,CASSYDREVTEAFF
once,14,TRBD1,TRBJ1-2,TRBV28,TGTGCCAGCAGTTTAATCGACAGGGGCTATGGCTACACCTTC,CASSLIDRGYGYTF
.,12,TRBD1,TRBJ1-2,TRBV6-5,TGTGCCAGCACTTCGGACAGGGAGGGCTACACCTTC,CASTSDREGYTF
.,13,TRBD1,TRBJ2-7,TRBV12-3/TRBV12-4,TGTGCCAGCACCAGGACAGGGACCTACGAGCAGTACTTC,CASTRTGTYEQYF
.,15,TRBD1,TRBJ2-2,TRBV19,TGTGCCAGTAGTTTTCGGACAGGGGGCACCGGGGAGCTGTTTTTT,CASSFRTGGTGELFF
.,14,TRBD2,TRBJ2-3,TRBV6-5,TGTGCCAGCAGTTCCGGGACTACTAGAGATACGCAGTATTTT,CASSSGTTRDTQYF
.,16,.,TRBJ2-3,TRBV7-2,TGTGCCAGCAGCTTAGTACAGGGATTTAACACAGATACGCAGTATTTT,CASSLVQGFNTDTQYF
.,16,TRBD1,TRBJ1-2,TRBV5-1,TGCGCCAGCAGCTTGGGAGGGACAGGGATGAACTATGGCTACACCTTC,CASSLGGTGMNYGYTF
.,14,.,TRBJ1-5,TRBV28,TGTGCCAGCAGTGGGGGTCTTACCGGGGGGTCCCAGCATTTT,CASSGGLTGGSQHF
few,13,.,TRBJ1-5,TRBV19,TGTGCCAGTAGTATGTGGCTCAATCAGCCCCAGCATTTT,CASSMWLNQPQHF
once,16,TRBD2,TRBJ2-1,TRBV27,TGTGCCACCCGAGGACTAGCGGGAGGTTGGTACAATGAGCAGTTCTTC,CATRGLAGGWYNEQFF
once,16,TRBD1,TRBJ1-2,TRBV10-3,TGTGCCATCAGTGAGTCCCGACAGGGGGCCGGCTATGGCTACACCTTC,CAISESRQGAGYGYTF
once,15,.,TRBJ2-5,TRBV4-1,TGCGCCAGCAGCCCGCAGTGGGGAGGAGGGGAGACCCAGTACTTC,CASSPQWGGGETQYF
.,14,TRBD2,TRBJ2-1,TRBV11-2,TGTGCCAGCAGCTTTTACCGGGGGGGCTCAGAGCAGTTCTTC,CASSFYRGGSEQFF
.,19,TRBD1,TRBJ1-6,TRBV3-1/TRBV3-2,TGTGCCAGCAGCCAAGGAGGGGGCCAGGGACAGGGGAATAATTCACCCCTCCACTTT,CASSQGGGQGQGNNSPLHF
.,16,TRBD2,TRBJ2-3,TRBV5-1,TGCGCCAGCAGCCCTAGCGGGAGGTATATCACAGATACGCAGTATTTT,CASSPSGRYITDTQYF
.,15,.,TRBJ1-3,TRBV15,TGTGCCACCAGCAGAGACAGGGGCGCTGGAAACACCATATATTTT,CATSRDRGAGNTIYF
once,17,TRBD1,TRBJ2-1,TRBV23-1,TGCGCCAGCAGTCCCCGGGACAGGGGAATTGGCTACAATGAGCAGTTCTTC,CASSPRDRGIGYNEQFF
once,15,.,TRBJ1-4,TRBV20-1,TGCAGTGCTAGTCCCTCAACGGGGACTAATGAAAAACTGTTTTTT,CSASPSTGTNEKLFF
.,16,.,TRBJ1-1,TRBV19,TGTGCCAGTAGTATAGTCAGGGGATATACAGACACTGAAGCTTTCTTT,CASSIVRGYTDTEAFF
.,16,TRBD1,TRBJ1-6,TRBV9,TGTGCCAGCAGCGGAGGCGGACAGGGACAAAGCTCACCCCTCCACTTT,CASSGGGQGQSSPLHF
.,16,TRBD1,TRBJ1-4,TRBV7-9,TGTGCCAGCAGCTTAGGCGACAGGGGAACTAATGAAAAACTGTTTTTT,CASSLGDRGTNEKLFF
.,13,TRBD1,TRBJ2-7,TRBV28,TGCTCCTCTTGGGACAGGAGCTCCTACGAGCAGTACTTC,CSSWDRSSYEQYF
.,15,.,TRBJ1-4,TRBV19,TGTGCCAGTAGTATCATTCAGGGGCCCCAAAAAAAACTGTTTTTT,CASSIIQGPQKKLFF
.,18,TRBD2,TRBJ2-3,TRBV6-1,TGTGCCAGCAGTGGACAACTGGGACTAGCTGAGGGGACAGATACGCAGTATTTT,CASSGQLGLAEGTDTQYF
.,13,.,TRBJ2-3,TRBV11-2,TGTGCCAGCAGCTTACTGGCCCAGCGACGACAGTATTTT,CASSLLAQRRQYF
.,14,.,TRBJ1-5,TRBV5-8,TGTGCCAGCAGCTCACAGGGTTTCAATCAGCCCCAGCATTTT,CASSSQGFNQPQHF
.,15,.,TRBJ2-5,TRBV9,TGTGCCAGCAGCGGCTCCTCGAGGGTGCAAGAGACCCAGTACTTC,CASSGSSRVQETQYF
.,13,.,TRBJ2-7,TRBV5-6,TGTGCCAGCAGCCGACTTGATTCCTACGAGCAGTACTTC,CASSRLDSYEQYF
few,13,TRBD1,TRBJ1-2,TRBV4-1,TGCGCCAGCAGCATCGACAGGGGTTGGGGCTACACCTTC,CASSIDRGWGYTF
.,16,TRBD2,TRBJ2-1,TRBV5-1,TGCGCCAGCAGCTTGGGGGCGGGAGTCTCCTACAATGAGCAGTTCTTC,CASSLGAGVSYNEQFF
.,13,TRBD1,TRBJ1-1,TRBV13,TGTGCCAGCAGCTTAGGTGGGGACAGAGAAGCTTTCTTT,CASSLGGDREAFF
once,19,.,TRBJ1-3,TRBV27,TGTGCCAGCAGTTTTTTTCCCCCCGGGGTGGTTTACTCTGGAAACACCATATATTTT,CASSFFPPGVVYSGNTIYF
.,16,TRBD1,TRBJ1-1,TRBV5-4,TGTGCCAGCAGCGCCGGGACAGATTTCATGAACACTGAAGCTTTCTTT,CASSAGTDFMNTEAFF
.,14,.,TRBJ2-2,TRBV6-5,TGTGCCAGCAATACAGTGGCGGGAACCGGGGAGCTGTTTTTT,CASNTVAGTGELFF
.,15,.,TRBJ2-7,TRBV9,TGTGCCAGCAGCGTTACCGGGGGGCCCTCCTACGAGCAGTACTTC,CASSVTGGPSYEQYF
.,15,TRBD1,TRBJ1-2,TRBV6-5,TGTGCCAGCAGTCCCCCGACAGGGCCTTATTATGGCTACACCTTC,CASSPPTGPYYGYTF
.,14,.,TRBJ2-1,TRBV5-1,TGCGCCAGCAGCTCCGGGAGTTTCTACAATGAGCAGTTCTTC,CASSSGSFYNEQFF